This T cell receptor beta chain was identified during a study of T cells in Graves' hyperthyroidism and ophthalmopathy. On this clonotype itself: Its antigen is unknown. Possible read error: a much larger clone is one base away.

The source material, RNA transcripts, was used to amplify TCR beta CDR3 regions. Primed by the HTBI set, a first-round RT-PCR was run on the TCR CDR3. TCRdb fed the multiplex PCR reads into MiXCR, producing one record per CDR3 protein. This table has about 360,000 distinct CDR3 sequences, about a sixth appearing once. Exclusion criteria comprised uncontrolled infection, other autoimmune disease, pregnancy or lactation. Based on clinical symptoms, serum thyroxine and TRAb, thyroid ultrasound and orbital computed tomography, diagnoses were reached. The blood was taken when hyperthyroidism was first diagnosed, before any ophthalmopathy symptoms showed up. Regarding the study as a whole: A model using 13 V-J features told ophthalmopathy apart from stable hyperthyroidism.

The CDR3 length is 17 residues. CDR1 is MDHEN, CDR2 SYDVKM, per germline. The origin of this receptor is a young woman with Graves' hyperthyroidism that later progressed to Graves' ophthalmopathy. Sequencing was done on a sample of blood. V gene TRBV28 combines with J gene TRBJ2-3; a weak D match, TRBD1 (5 bases). Written as DNA, the CDR3 is TGTGCCGGCAGTTTAGGCCGGGTAGGGGCGTGGGCAGATACGCAGTATTTT. It specifies CAGSLGRVGAWADTQYF. The full variable domain, with the rest looked up from reference TRBV28 and TRBJ2-3, is DVKVTQSSRYLVKRTGEKVFLECVQDMDHENMFWYRQDPGLGLRLIYFSYDVKMKEKGDIPEGYSVSREKKERFSLILESASTNQTSMYLCAGSLGRVGAWADTQYFGPGTRLTVL.